This record looks at one T cell receptor (beta chain) sequence and its context. Its cognate antigen is unknown. These data come from a study of cytomegalovirus exposure and HLA in healthy donors. PCR used 60 Vbeta primers and 13 Jbeta primers. Generated by immunoSEQ multiplex PCR, the TCRdb table keeps only in-frame clones and is missing some. Found here are 130,000 to 150,000 clones, around 72% of them singletons; the top ten hold around 4.5%. Whole-study findings and limits: In a later analysis, donors in an Asian-associated ancestry cluster reportedly had fewer N-insertions in productive TCRs than the cohort mean.

Per germline, CDR1 SGDLS and CDR2 YYNGEE. The CDR3 is made up of 14 amino acids. V was trimmed by 0 bases and J by 3 bases, leaving 10 bases between them. The receptor was isolated from a man aged 18 to 35 in good health and CMV-seropositive. V gene TRBV9 combines with J gene TRBJ2-7, with unresolved D. The sample taken for sequencing was PBMCs. CDR3 sequence: CASSVGGTGYEQYF. The DNA of the CDR3 is TGTGCCAGCAGCGTAGGAGGTACGGGCTACGAGCAGTACTTC.